Listed below are T cell receptor beta chains from one sample, sequenced in a study of T-cell reconstitution after alpha-beta-depleted transplantation in children. TCRdb reanalysed the PCR reads using MiXCR and keeps one entry per CDR3 protein. The sample contains nearly 400,000 distinct CDR3 sequences, roughly 22% of which appear only once. The material was PBMCs from the stem cell graft donor, obtained from the stem cell graft. The receptors come from a human donor who donated a stem cell graft to a child with acute myeloid leukemia. CDR3s include the opening cysteine and the closing phenylalanine or tryptophan. D genes are given only for firm matches. Expanded clones get a size class; other rows say once, few or many, or leave the size out.

size,D,J,V,CDR3,DNA
few,TRBD1,TRBJ2-7,TRBV5-5,CASTLGQDPRLYEQYF,TGTGCCAGCACCTTGGGACAGGACCCACGCCTCTACGAGCAGTACTTC
few,NA,TRBJ2-3,TRBV7-2,CASSLDTGFTDTQYF,TGTGCCAGCAGCTTAGATACAGGTTTCACAGATACGCAGTATTTT
NA,NA,TRBJ1-5,TRBV7-8,CASSLDRDVRQPQHF,TGTGCCAGCAGCTTAGACAGGGATGTCAGGCAGCCCCAGCATTTT
many,NA,TRBJ1-4,TRBV27,CASRTGDEKLFF,TGTGCCAGCAGGACCGGGGATGAAAAACTGTTTTTT
few,TRBD2,TRBJ2-5,TRBV5-1,CASSRLAGEETQYF,TGCGCCAGCAGCCGACTAGCGGGGGAAGAGACCCAGTACTTC
NA,NA,TRBJ2-7,TRBV7-2,CASSLTGRQYF,TGTGCCAGCAGCTTAACCGGAAGGCAGTACTTC
NA,NA,TRBJ1-4,TRBV7-8,CASSSQGWATNEKLFF,TGTGCCAGCAGCTCCCAGGGTTGGGCAACTAATGAAAAACTGTTTTTT
many,TRBD1,TRBJ2-3,TRBV12-3/TRBV12-4,CASSLVLTGGTDTQYF,TGTGCCAGCAGTTTAGTTCTGACAGGGGGCACAGATACGCAGTATTTT
NA,NA,TRBJ2-7,TRBV20-1,CSAPDVRSSYEQYF,TGCAGTGCTCCCGACGTCAGGAGCTCCTACGAGCAGTACTTC
NA,NA,TRBJ1-1,TRBV11-2,CASSLVSLNTEAFF,TGTGCCAGCAGCTTAGTCTCTTTGAACACTGAAGCTTTCTTT
few,TRBD2,TRBJ2-7,TRBV2,CASRLAGREQYF,TGTGCCAGCAGACTAGCGGGCCGCGAGCAGTACTTC
NA,TRBD2,TRBJ2-7,TRBV20-1,CSARDLRSGVYEQYF,TGCAGTGCTAGAGATCTGCGGAGCGGGGTATACGAGCAGTACTTC
NA,NA,TRBJ2-7,TRBV7-9,CASSPALRGSYEQYF,TGTGCCAGCAGCCCGGCCTTGCGTGGTTCCTACGAGCAGTACTTC
few,NA,TRBJ1-2,TRBV7-9,CASSEGGTYGYTF,TGTGCCAGCAGCGAGGGGGGCACTTATGGCTACACCTTC
NA,NA,TRBJ2-7,TRBV9,CASSVFPGYEQYF,TGTGCCAGCAGCGTATTTCCTGGTTACGAGCAGTACTTC
many,TRBD2,TRBJ2-1,TRBV20-1,CSAAWTSGKNEQFF,TGCAGTGCCGCGTGGACTAGCGGGAAGAATGAGCAGTTCTTC
NA,NA,TRBJ1-2,TRBV14,CASSQGWQRGYTF,TGTGCCAGCAGCCAAGGGTGGCAGAGAGGCTACACCTTC
once,NA,TRBJ2-7,TRBV5-1,CASSLVKDWSSYEQYF,TGCGCCAGCAGCTTGGTCAAGGACTGGAGCTCCTACGAGCAGTACTTC
few,TRBD1,TRBJ1-5,TRBV12-3/TRBV12-4,CASRPGGGNQPQHF,TGTGCCAGCAGGCCAGGGGGAGGCAATCAGCCCCAGCATTTT
few,TRBD2,TRBJ2-3,TRBV27,CASRGLAGGRADTQYF,TGTGCCAGCAGGGGACTAGCGGGAGGTCGGGCAGATACGCAGTATTTT
NA,NA,TRBJ2-1,TRBV20-1,CSASRGLGNEQFF,TGCAGTGCTAGCCGCGGGTTGGGGAATGAGCAGTTCTTC
NA,NA,TRBJ1-1,TRBV28,CASIKGQLLLNTEAFF,TGTGCCAGCATTAAAGGACAGCTACTTTTGAACACTGAAGCTTTCTTT
NA,NA,TRBJ1-5,TRBV30,CAWSVRGPREPQHF,TGTGCCTGGAGTGTACGGGGCCCGAGGGAGCCCCAGCATTTT
NA,NA,TRBJ2-3,TRBV20-1,CSAGPGDKSTDTQYF,TGCAGTGCTGGCCCAGGAGACAAAAGCACAGATACGCAGTATTTT
NA,NA,TRBJ2-6,TRBV15,CATSHKRLDGVAGANVLTF,TGTGCCACCAGCCACAAGAGATTGGACGGAGTCGCTGGGGCCAACGTCCTGACTTTC
NA,TRBD1,TRBJ2-3,TRBV2,CASTLLRGRGTDTQYF,TGTGCCAGCACCCTCCTCAGGGGGCGCGGGACAGATACGCAGTATTTT
few,NA,TRBJ2-3,TRBV7-8,CASSPRDWGTDTQYF,TGTGCCAGCAGCCCCCGGGACTGGGGCACAGATACGCAGTATTTT